A selection of T cell receptor beta chains follows, all from one sample in a study of shared clonotypes between healthy human individuals. The data were produced by immunoSEQ multiplex PCR, yet TCRdb's version contains in-frame clones alone and is incomplete. The data contain fewer than 400,000 clones, around 72% of them singletons. Sequences were obtained from memory CD4+ T cells sorted from blood. Receptors were obtained from a man aged 25 to 45 in good health. Both conserved end residues are part of each CDR3. Each record gives: CDR3 protein, CDR3 DNA, V gene, clone size, D gene, J gene. A D gene is named only where the DNA matches it firmly. Where a row states a size, it is once, few, many or the class of an expanded clone; other rows omit it.

CDR3: CASSQSAGSSYNEQFF
DNA: TGTGCCAGCTCACAATCCGCGGGGAGCTCCTACAATGAGCAGTTCTTC
V: TRBV18
size: NA
D: NA
J: TRBJ2-1

CDR3: CASRRDNNQPQHF
DNA: TGTGCCAGCAGGAGGGACAACAATCAGCCCCAGCATTTT
V: TRBV2
size: many
D: NA
J: TRBJ1-5

CDR3: CATSRAGGNNEQFF
DNA: TGTGCCACCAGCAGAGCGGGAGGAAACAATGAGCAGTTCTTC
V: TRBV15
size: NA
D: TRBD2
J: TRBJ2-1

CDR3: CASSFDFQGGEQYF
DNA: TGTGCCAGCAGTTTCGATTTTCAGGGGGGCGAGCAGTACTTC
V: TRBV6-5
size: NA
D: NA
J: TRBJ2-7

CDR3: CSVEEGSSYNEQFF
DNA: TGCAGCGTTGAAGAGGGGAGCTCCTACAATGAGCAGTTCTTC
V: TRBV29-1
size: NA
D: NA
J: TRBJ2-1

CDR3: CASSRRGANTGELFF
DNA: TGTGCCAGCAGTCGCAGGGGCGCGAACACCGGGGAGCTGTTTTTT
V: TRBV27
size: NA
D: NA
J: TRBJ2-2

CDR3: CASITDRGYGYTF
DNA: TGTGCCAGCATCACTGACCGGGGCTATGGCTACACCTTC
V: TRBV2
size: NA
D: NA
J: TRBJ1-2

CDR3: CASSAPGQGTDTQYF
DNA: TGTGCCAGCAGCGCCCCGGGACAGGGGACAGATACGCAGTATTTT
V: TRBV5-4
size: once
D: TRBD1
J: TRBJ2-3

CDR3: CASSTTTGFQFF
DNA: TGTGCCAGCAGTACGACCACAGGTTTCCAGTTCTTC
V: TRBV28
size: NA
D: NA
J: TRBJ2-1

CDR3: CASSLQWAATAFF
DNA: TGTGCCAGCAGTTTACAGTGGGCCGCCACAGCTTTCTTT
V: TRBV28
size: few
D: NA
J: TRBJ1-1

CDR3: CAISQGSSSGNTIYF
DNA: TGTGCCATCAGCCAGGGGAGCTCCTCTGGAAACACCATATATTTT
V: TRBV10-3
size: few
D: NA
J: TRBJ1-3

CDR3: CASSREWLWTQYF
DNA: TGTGCCAGCAGCCGTGAATGGCTATGGACCCAGTACTTC
V: TRBV19
size: NA
D: NA
J: TRBJ2-5

CDR3: CASSLGGFTGELFF
DNA: TGCGCCAGCAGCTTGGGAGGGTTCACCGGGGAGCTGTTTTTT
V: TRBV5-1
size: NA
D: NA
J: TRBJ2-2

CDR3: CASSLRTGQGTDTQYF
DNA: TGTGCCAGCAGCTTAAGGACAGGTCAAGGGACAGATACGCAGTATTTT
V: TRBV7-7
size: once
D: TRBD1
J: TRBJ2-3

CDR3: CASSLDGTLPYEQYF
DNA: TGTGCCAGCAGCTTGGACGGGACTCTGCCCTACGAGCAGTACTTC
V: TRBV5-4
size: NA
D: NA
J: TRBJ2-7

CDR3: CASSPGRGLGTDTQYF
DNA: TGTGCCAGCAGCCCAGGGAGGGGCTTGGGCACAGATACGCAGTATTTT
V: TRBV11-3
size: NA
D: TRBD2
J: TRBJ2-3

CDR3: CASSATGGYGYTF
DNA: TGTGCCAGTAGCGCGACAGGGGGCTATGGCTACACCTTC
V: TRBV19
size: once
D: TRBD1
J: TRBJ1-2

CDR3: CASSEPGQATGYYGYTF
DNA: TGTGCCAGCAGTGAACCCGGACAGGCTACTGGCTACTATGGCTACACCTTC
V: TRBV25-1
size: once
D: TRBD1
J: TRBJ1-2

CDR3: CAWSLLVVWGPKTTYEQYF
DNA: TGTGCCTGGAGTCTTCTAGTTGTCTGGGGCCCGAAAACTACCTACGAGCAGTACTTC
V: TRBV30
size: NA
D: NA
J: TRBJ2-7

CDR3: CASSRDFTDTQYF
DNA: TGTGCCAGCAGCCGGGACTTCACAGATACGCAGTATTTT
V: TRBV7-9
size: NA
D: NA
J: TRBJ2-3

CDR3: CASSLERAYTDTQYF
DNA: TGCGCCAGCAGCTTGGAACGGGCCTACACAGATACGCAGTATTTT
V: TRBV5-1
size: NA
D: NA
J: TRBJ2-3

CDR3: CASRTRAGGSYEQYF
DNA: TGTGCCAGCAGGACGCGGGCAGGGGGCTCCTACGAGCAGTACTTC
V: TRBV28
size: NA
D: TRBD1
J: TRBJ2-7

CDR3: CSGLNTEAFF
DNA: TGCAGCGGGTTGAACACTGAAGCTTTCTTT
V: TRBV29-1
size: NA
D: NA
J: TRBJ1-1

CDR3: CASRGGRSPTDTQYF
DNA: TGCGCCAGCAGAGGCGGGAGAAGCCCCACAGATACGCAGTATTTT
V: TRBV10-2
size: once
D: TRBD2
J: TRBJ2-3

CDR3: CASLGTNEKLFF
DNA: TGTGCCAGCTTAGGAACGAATGAAAAACTGTTTTTT
V: TRBV28
size: NA
D: NA
J: TRBJ1-4

CDR3: CASSLDDGSYNEQFF
DNA: TGTGCCAGCAGCTTAGATGACGGATCCTACAATGAGCAGTTCTTC
V: TRBV7-2
size: NA
D: NA
J: TRBJ2-1

CDR3: CASSYSPGARDNEQFF
DNA: TGTGCCAGCAGTTACTCGCCAGGGGCGCGGGACAATGAGCAGTTCTTC
V: TRBV6-6
size: NA
D: NA
J: TRBJ2-1

CDR3: CASSQTGLAGALTGELFF
DNA: TGCGCCAGCAGCCAAACCGGACTAGCGGGAGCGTTGACCGGGGAGCTGTTTTTT
V: TRBV4-1
size: many
D: TRBD2
J: TRBJ2-2

CDR3: CSVEGTSGRTYEQYF
DNA: TGCAGCGTTGAAGGTACTAGCGGGAGAACGTACGAGCAGTACTTC
V: TRBV29-1
size: NA
D: TRBD2
J: TRBJ2-7

CDR3: CASSSRQTQYF
DNA: TGTGCCAGCAGCTCGCGGCAGACCCAGTACTTC
V: TRBV11-3
size: NA
D: NA
J: TRBJ2-5

CDR3: CASSVVASNSPLHF
DNA: TGTGCCAGCAGCGTAGTGGCGTCCAATTCACCCCTCCACTTT
V: TRBV9
size: NA
D: NA
J: TRBJ1-6

CDR3: CASSGTSEQFF
DNA: TGTGCCAGCAGTGGGACCTCTGAGCAGTTCTTC
V: TRBV2
size: many
D: NA
J: TRBJ2-1

CDR3: CASRESGVYEQYF
DNA: TGTGCCAGCAGGGAAAGTGGGGTCTACGAGCAGTACTTC
V: TRBV6-1
size: NA
D: NA
J: TRBJ2-7